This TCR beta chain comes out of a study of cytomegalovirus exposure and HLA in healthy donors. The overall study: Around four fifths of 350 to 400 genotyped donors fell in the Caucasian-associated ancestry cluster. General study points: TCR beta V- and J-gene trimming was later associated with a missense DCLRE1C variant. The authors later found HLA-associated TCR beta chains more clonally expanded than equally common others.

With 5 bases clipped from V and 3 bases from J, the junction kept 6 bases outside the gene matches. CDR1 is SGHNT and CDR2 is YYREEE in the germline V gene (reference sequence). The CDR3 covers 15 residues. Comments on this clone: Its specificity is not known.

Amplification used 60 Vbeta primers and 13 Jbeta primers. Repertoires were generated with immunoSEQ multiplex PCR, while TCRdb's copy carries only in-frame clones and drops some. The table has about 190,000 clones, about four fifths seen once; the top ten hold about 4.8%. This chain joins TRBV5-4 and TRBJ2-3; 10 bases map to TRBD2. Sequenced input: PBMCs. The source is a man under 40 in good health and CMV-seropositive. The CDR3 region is CASSKRGGLTDTQYF. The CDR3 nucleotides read TGTGCCAGCAGTAAGCGGGGGGGGCTGACAGATACGCAGTATTTT.